The present T cell receptor (beta chain) was sequenced within a study of T cell responses to AZD1222 COVID-19 vaccine. Generated by immunoSEQ multiplex PCR, the TCRdb table keeps only in-frame clones and is missing some. The data hold approximately 140,000 clones, with under 95% observed a single time. In the case of this clone: Its antigen remains unknown.

V lost 0 bases and J lost 2; bases outside the gene matches: 8. Germline V gene lookup returns CDR1 SGHDT and CDR2 YYEEEE. The CDR3 spans 16 residues. Findings of the study overall: CD4 TCRs linked to vaccination spanned spike, dominating at 160-218 and 743-854. A reported finding is that nearly half of spike-specific TCRs target unmutated variant regions. Repertoire sampling happened only post peak T cell response.

The source material was peripheral blood, sampled 28 days after the second dose of the MenACWY control vaccine. The receptor comes from an adult who received the MenACWY meningococcal vaccine as a control. This sequence joins TRBV5-6 and TRBJ2-7, with 7 bases that match TRBD1. The CDR3 DNA follows: TGTGCCAGCAGCTTGGTTGGGACAGTGCCTGCCTACGAGCAGTACTTC. It yields the protein CASSLVGTVPAYEQYF.